A selection of T cell receptor beta chains follows, all from one sample in a study of T-cell memory formation after mild COVID-19. From the 5' RACE reads, TCRdb called clonotypes with MiXCR, one entry per CDR3 protein. This sample yields under 450,000 distinct CDR3 sequences, of which about 22% are seen a single time; around 13% belongs to the top ten. Input material: PBMCs or a T cell subset sorted from them (not recorded which). These receptors all stem from an adult woman who had mild COVID-19 (a few samples of this study predate the infection). Cell type and time point are not known. Each CDR3 is given with its conserved first and last residue.

V,J,CDR3
TRBV6-4,TRBJ2-2,CASAWEPNTGELFF
TRBV7-9,TRBJ2-2,CASSLAVANGELFF
TRBV12-3/TRBV12-4,TRBJ1-5,CASSLSASNQPQHF
TRBV7-8,TRBJ2-5,CASSLGGAGTLQETQYF
TRBV6-2/TRBV6-3,TRBJ2-7,CASSLGEGGYEQYF
TRBV6-6,TRBJ1-1,CASSYSREMNTEAFF
TRBV7-9,TRBJ1-2,CASSLPDRGLYGYTF
TRBV6-2/TRBV6-3,TRBJ1-1,CASSVLGQGEAFF
TRBV11-3,TRBJ2-7,CASSSRTGNAGQYF
TRBV7-3,TRBJ2-2,CASSLQFVSGNTGELFF
TRBV27,TRBJ1-2,CASAMSGTYGYTF
TRBV6-6,TRBJ2-7,CASSRLAGNNEQYF
TRBV7-9,TRBJ2-7,CASSLNRDSEQYF
TRBV27,TRBJ1-1,CASSLTGMNTEAFF
TRBV29-1,TRBJ2-5,CSVEVLETQYF
TRBV12-3/TRBV12-4,TRBJ1-2,CASSPQWTEGHGYTF
TRBV19,TRBJ2-2,CASSIRMTGETGELFF
TRBV7-9,TRBJ2-2,CASSSGRTGELFF
TRBV24-1,TRBJ2-1,CATSDIDRGRGEQFF
TRBV18,TRBJ2-3,CASSSAYTDTQYF
TRBV15,TRBJ2-5,CATSRVGYGETQYF
TRBV14,TRBJ2-7,CASSVRGAYEQYF
TRBV20-1,TRBJ2-5,CSAWDRRETQYF
TRBV28,TRBJ2-7,CASRPYSGGAYEQYF
TRBV20-1,TRBJ2-7,CSARVAGLPGEQYF
TRBV12-3/TRBV12-4,TRBJ2-1,CASSLALTEYNEQFF
TRBV20-1,TRBJ1-2,CSAYRAETYGYTF
TRBV12-3/TRBV12-4,TRBJ2-7,CASGTGTYEQYF
TRBV12-3/TRBV12-4,TRBJ1-2,CASSFGQEGVGYTF